The entry below describes one T cell receptor beta chain. Its cognate antigen is unknown. This record belongs to a study of T cells after yellow fever vaccination. Overall study results and limits: Of the clonotypes, a small share occurred in both CD4 and CD8 compartments.

TCRdb passed the 5' RACE reads through MiXCR, listing each CDR3 protein once. The sample includes 250,000 to 350,000 distinct CDR3 sequences, around 7% of them seen just once. Germline trimming cut 6 bases from V and 3 bases from J; bases unmatched to any gene: 4. CDR1 is ENHRY and CDR2 is SYGVKD in the germline V gene. There are 13 residues in the CDR3. The sample here was PBMCs, taken about 49 days after the first yellow fever vaccination. The genes are TRBV10-3 and TRBJ1-2, with 7 bases aligning to TRBD1. The sequence derives from a man between 18 and 35 years old who received the YFV17D yellow fever vaccine. The CDR3 region is CAISGTAYYGYTF. CDR3 sequence (DNA): TGTGCCATCAGCGGGACAGCCTACTATGGCTACACCTTC.